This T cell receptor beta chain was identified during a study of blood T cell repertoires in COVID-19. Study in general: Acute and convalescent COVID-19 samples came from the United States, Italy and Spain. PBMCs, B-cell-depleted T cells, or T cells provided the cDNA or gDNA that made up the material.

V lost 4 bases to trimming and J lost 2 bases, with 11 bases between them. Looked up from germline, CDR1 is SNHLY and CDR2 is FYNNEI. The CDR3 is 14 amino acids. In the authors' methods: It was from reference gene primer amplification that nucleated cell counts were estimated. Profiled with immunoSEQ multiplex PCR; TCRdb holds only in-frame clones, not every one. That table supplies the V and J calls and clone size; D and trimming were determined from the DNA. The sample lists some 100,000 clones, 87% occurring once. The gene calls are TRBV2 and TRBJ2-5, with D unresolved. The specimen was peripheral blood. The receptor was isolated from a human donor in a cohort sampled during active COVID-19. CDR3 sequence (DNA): TGTGCCAGCAGTGGGCAACCCTTACAAGAGACCCAGTACTTC. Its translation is CASSGQPLQETQYF.